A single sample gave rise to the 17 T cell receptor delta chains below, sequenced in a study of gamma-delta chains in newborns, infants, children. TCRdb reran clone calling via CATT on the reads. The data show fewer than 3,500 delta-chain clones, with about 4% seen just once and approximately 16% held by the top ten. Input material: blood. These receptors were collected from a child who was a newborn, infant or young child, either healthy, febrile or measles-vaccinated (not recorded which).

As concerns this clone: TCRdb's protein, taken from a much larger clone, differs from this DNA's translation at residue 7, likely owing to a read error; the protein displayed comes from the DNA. The DNA of the CDR3 is TGTGCCTGTGACACCGTCGCTGGGGGTTCCCCTGCTTTGACAGCACAACTCTTCTTT. It specifies CACDTVAGGSPALTAQLFF. The chain employs TRDV2 and TRDJ2; 7 positions agree with TRDD3. After removal of 0 bases from V and 0 bases from J, the junction contained 12 bases not matched to a gene. CDR3 length equals 19 residues. CDR1 GEAIGNYY and CDR2 EKD come from the germline V gene.

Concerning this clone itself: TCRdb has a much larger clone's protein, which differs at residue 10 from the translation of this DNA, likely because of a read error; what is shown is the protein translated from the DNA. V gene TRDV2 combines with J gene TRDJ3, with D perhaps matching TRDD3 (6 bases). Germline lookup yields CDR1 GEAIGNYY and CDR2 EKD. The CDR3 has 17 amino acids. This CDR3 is CACDTVLGSCDTRQMFF. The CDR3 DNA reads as TGTGCCTGTGACACCGTACTGGGCTCCTGTGACACCCGACAGATGTTTTTC.

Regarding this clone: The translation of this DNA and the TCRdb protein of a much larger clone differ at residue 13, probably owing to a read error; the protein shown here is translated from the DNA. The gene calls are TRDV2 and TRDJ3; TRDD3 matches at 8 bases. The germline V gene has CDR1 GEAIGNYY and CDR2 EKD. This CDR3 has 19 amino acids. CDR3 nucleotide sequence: TGTGCCTGTGACGTGTTACTGGGGGTCCACTCCTGGAACACCCGACAGATGTTTTTC. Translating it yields CACDVLLGVHSWNTRQMFF.

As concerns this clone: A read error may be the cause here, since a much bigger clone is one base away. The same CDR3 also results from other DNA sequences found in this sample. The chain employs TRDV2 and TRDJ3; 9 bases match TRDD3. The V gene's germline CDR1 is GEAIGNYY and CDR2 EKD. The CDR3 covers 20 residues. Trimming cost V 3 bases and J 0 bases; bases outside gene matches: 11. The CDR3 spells CACDGVLGDARSWDTRQMFF. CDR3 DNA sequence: TGTGCCTGTGACGGGGTGCTGGGGGATGCGCGCTCCTGGGACACCCGACAGATGTTTTTC.

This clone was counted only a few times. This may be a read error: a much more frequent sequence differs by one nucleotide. The CDR3 protein is CACDTVLGDTRSWGTRQMFF. CDR3 in DNA: TGTGCCTGTGACACCGTACTGGGGGATACGCGCTCCTGGGGCACCCGACAGATGTTTTTC. The chain links TRDV2 to TRDJ3, with 13 bases fitting TRDD3. Germline assignment: CDR1 GEAIGNYY and CDR2 EKD. CDR3 length: 20 residues.

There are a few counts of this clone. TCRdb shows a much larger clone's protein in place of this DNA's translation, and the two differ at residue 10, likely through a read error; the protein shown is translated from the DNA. The CDR3 region is CACDTGGIRADKLIF. DNA of the CDR3: TGTGCCTGTGACACCGGGGGGATACGCGCCGATAAACTCATCTTT. This sequence joins TRDV2 and TRDJ1; 10 bases agree with TRDD3. With 0 bases clipped from V and 3 bases from J, the junction kept 3 bases outside the gene matches. Germline values: CDR1 GEAIGNYY, CDR2 EKD. The CDR3 length is 15 residues.

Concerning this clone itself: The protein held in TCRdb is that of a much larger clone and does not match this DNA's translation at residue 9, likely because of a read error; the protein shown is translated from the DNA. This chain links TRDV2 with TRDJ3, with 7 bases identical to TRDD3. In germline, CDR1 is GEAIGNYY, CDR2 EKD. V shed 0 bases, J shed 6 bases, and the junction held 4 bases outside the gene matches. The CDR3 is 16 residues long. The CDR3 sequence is CACDTLGGLDTRQMFF. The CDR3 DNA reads TGTGCCTGTGACACCCTGGGGGGACTGGACACCCGACAGATGTTTTTC.

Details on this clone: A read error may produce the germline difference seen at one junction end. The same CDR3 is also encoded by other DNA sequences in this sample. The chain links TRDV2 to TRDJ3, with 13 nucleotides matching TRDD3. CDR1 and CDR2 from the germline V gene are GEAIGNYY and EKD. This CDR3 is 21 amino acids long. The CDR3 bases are TGCGCCTGTGACTCGGTATGGAGTACTGGGGGATACGCCTGGGACACCCGACAGATGTTTTTC. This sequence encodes CACDSVWSTGGYAWDTRQMFF.

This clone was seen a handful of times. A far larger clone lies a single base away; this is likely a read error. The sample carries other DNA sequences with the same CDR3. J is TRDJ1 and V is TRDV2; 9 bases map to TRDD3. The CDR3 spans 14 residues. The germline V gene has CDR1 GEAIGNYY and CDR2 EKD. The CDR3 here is CACDALGDADKLIF. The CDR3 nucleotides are TGTGCCTGTGATGCACTGGGGGACGCCGATAAACTCATCTTC.

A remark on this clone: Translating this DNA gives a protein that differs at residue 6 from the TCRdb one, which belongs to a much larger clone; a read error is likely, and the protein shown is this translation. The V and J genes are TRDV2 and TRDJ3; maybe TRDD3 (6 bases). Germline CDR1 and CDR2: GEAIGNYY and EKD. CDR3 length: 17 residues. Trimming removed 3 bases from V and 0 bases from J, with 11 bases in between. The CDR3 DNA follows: TGTGCCTGTGACTACGGGGGGAGCTCCTGGGACACCCGACAGATGTTTTTC. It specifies CACDYGGSSWDTRQMFF.

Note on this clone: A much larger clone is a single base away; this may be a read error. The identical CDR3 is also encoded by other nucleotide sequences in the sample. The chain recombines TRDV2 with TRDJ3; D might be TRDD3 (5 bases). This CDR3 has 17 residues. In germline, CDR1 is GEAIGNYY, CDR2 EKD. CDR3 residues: CACDTVWEAWDTRQMFF. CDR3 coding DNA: TGTGCCTGTGACACGGTCTGGGAGGCCTGGGACACCCGACAAATGTTTTTC.

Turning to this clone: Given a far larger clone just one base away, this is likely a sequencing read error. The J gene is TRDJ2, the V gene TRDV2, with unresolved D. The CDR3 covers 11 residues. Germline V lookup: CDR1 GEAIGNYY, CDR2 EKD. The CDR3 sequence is CACDTTAQPFF. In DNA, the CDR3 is TGTGCCTGTGACACGACAGCACAACCCTTCTTT.

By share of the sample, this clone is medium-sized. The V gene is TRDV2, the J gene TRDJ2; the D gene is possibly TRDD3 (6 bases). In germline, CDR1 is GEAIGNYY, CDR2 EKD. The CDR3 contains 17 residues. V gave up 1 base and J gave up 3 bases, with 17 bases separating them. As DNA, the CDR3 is TGTGCCTGTGACACACTAGGCCTTGGGGGCGTGACAGCACAACTCTTCTTT. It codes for CACDTLGLGGVTAQLFF.

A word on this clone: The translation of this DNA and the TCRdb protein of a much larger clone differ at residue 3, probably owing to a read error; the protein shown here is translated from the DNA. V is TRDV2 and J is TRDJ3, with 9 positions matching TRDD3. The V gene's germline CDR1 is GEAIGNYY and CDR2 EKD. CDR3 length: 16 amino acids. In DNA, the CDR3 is TGTGCCCGTGATGCGGTACTTCTGGGGGATACCCGACAGATGTTTTTC. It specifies CARDAVLLGDTRQMFF.

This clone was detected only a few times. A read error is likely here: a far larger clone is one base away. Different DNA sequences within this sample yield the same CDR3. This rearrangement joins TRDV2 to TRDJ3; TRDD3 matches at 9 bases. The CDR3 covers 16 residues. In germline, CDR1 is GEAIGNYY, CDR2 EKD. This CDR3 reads CACDTGGYWDTRQMFF. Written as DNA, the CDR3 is TGTGCCTGTGACACTGGGGGATATTGGGACACCCGACAGATGTTCTTC.

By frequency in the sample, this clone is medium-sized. The CDR3 nucleotides are TGTGCCTGTGACACGGCGGGGGGCCCTACTTCCTGGGACACCCGACAGATGTTTTTC. It specifies CACDTAGGPTSWDTRQMFF. This chain links TRDV2 with TRDJ3, with D possibly called TRDD2 or TRDD3 (5 bases each). TCRdb lists no J gene, so it was determined here by aligning the DNA to germline. In germline, CDR1 is GEAIGNYY, CDR2 EKD. V lost 1 base and J lost 1, with 16 bases in between. The CDR3 consists of 19 residues.

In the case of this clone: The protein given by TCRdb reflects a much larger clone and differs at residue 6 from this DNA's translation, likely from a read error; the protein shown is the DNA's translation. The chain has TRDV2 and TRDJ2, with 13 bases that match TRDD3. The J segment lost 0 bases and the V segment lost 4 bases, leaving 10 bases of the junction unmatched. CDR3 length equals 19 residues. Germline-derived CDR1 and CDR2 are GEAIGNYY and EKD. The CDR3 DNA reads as TGTGCCTGTGATCCGACACTGGGGGATACGCCGGCTTTGACAGCACAACTCTTCTTT. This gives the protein CACDPTLGDTPALTAQLFF.